Listed below are T cell receptor beta chains from one sample, sequenced in a study of T cells in Graves' hyperthyroidism and ophthalmopathy. TCRdb itself ran the multiplex PCR reads through MiXCR, one entry per CDR3 protein. The sample lists around 620,000 distinct CDR3 sequences, about 43% occurring once. The specimen sequenced was peripheral blood or thyroid tissue (not recorded which). The receptors derive from an adult woman with Graves' disease, either hyperthyroidism or ophthalmopathy (not recorded which). Both conserved end residues are part of each CDR3. Each record gives: J gene, clone size, V gene, CDR3 protein. Some rows mark clone size as missing; the rest say once, few, many or name a class of expanded clone.

TRBJ2-1 . TRBV25-1 CAGTRGDNEQFF
TRBJ1-2 many TRBV10-3 CAISSGQGHGYTF
TRBJ2-5 many TRBV5-1 CASSLVGNQETQYF
TRBJ1-1 many TRBV7-9 CASSSGPERAFF
TRBJ1-3 . TRBV10-3 CAISERDGNTIYF
TRBJ1-5 many TRBV19 CASSIRKRNLYSNQPQHF
TRBJ2-2 many TRBV7-3 CASSQTANTGELFF
TRBJ1-1 . TRBV5-1 CASSEWTGTNTEAFF
TRBJ2-2 . TRBV9 CASSVEWTVTNTGELFF
TRBJ2-7 . TRBV5-5 CASSLGLFRSSYEQYF
TRBJ2-5 . TRBV11-2 CASSLERSGRETQYF
TRBJ1-2 . TRBV29-1 CSAIDQTANYGYTF
TRBJ1-2 . TRBV20-1 CSAPDDYGYTF
TRBJ1-4 many TRBV7-2 CASSSMGGAEKLFF
TRBJ1-4 . TRBV11-1 CASSLLEAITLEGKLFF
TRBJ1-1 many TRBV15 CATSRGDGTEAFF
TRBJ2-7 few TRBV6-5 CASSWRGGPYEQYF
TRBJ2-5 . TRBV15 CATTLGVAGEETQYF
TRBJ1-2 . TRBV19 CASSNTGWGWSNYGYTF
TRBJ1-1 . TRBV5-1 CASTKGALNTEAFF
TRBJ1-5 few TRBV28 CASSFSGYQPQHF
TRBJ2-7 few TRBV7-2 CASVSNSLGPEVGEQYF
TRBJ2-6 once TRBV20-1 CSARALTF
TRBJ2-5 few TRBV5-1 CASSPGRQETQYF
TRBJ2-1 . TRBV7-2 CASSWGSGNNEQFF
TRBJ2-7 few TRBV11-2 CASSSVAGGPSYEQYF
TRBJ1-3 . TRBV29-1 CSVDGGSSSGNTIYF
TRBJ2-7 few TRBV6-5 CASSWGEEQYF
TRBJ2-7 many TRBV28 CASSRWDEQYF
TRBJ1-5 few TRBV7-9 CASSTQGARPQHF
TRBJ2-6 . TRBV19 CASSRALTEAF